The source of this T cell receptor (beta chain) is a study of T cells expressing NK-cell markers. TCRdb reworked the 5' RACE reads into one entry per CDR3 protein, no DNA. The sample includes around 280,000 distinct CDR3 sequences. The CDR3 contains 16 residues. Per the germline V gene, CDR1 is SGHRS and CDR2 is YFSETQ. The V gene is TRBV5-1, the J gene TRBJ2-3; without DNA, the TCRdb call of TRBD1 cannot be checked. The sequenced sample consisted of blood T cells: a sorted CD56 or NKG2C T cell subset, CD4+ or CD8+ T cells, or bulk PBMC T cells (not recorded which). The origin of this receptor is a man in his late teens or twenties in good health. CDR3 in amino acids: CASRTSTGLRADTQYF.